Below are 9 T cell receptor beta chains sequenced from a single sample in a study of tumor-infiltrating lymphocytes in glioblastoma multiforme. Three nested ARM-PCR rounds with V-beta and C-beta primers built TCRB libraries. From the multiplex PCR reads, TCRdb called clonotypes with MiXCR, one entry per CDR3 protein. The repertoire holds around 30,000 distinct CDR3 sequences, with more than 55% as singletons. The material sequenced was brain tumor tissue. The source is a male donor with glioblastoma.

V usage is TRBV10-3 and J usage is TRBJ2-3, with a weak D call TRBD1 (6 bases). V was clipped by 6 bases and J by 3 bases, with 10 bases between them. This CDR3 is built from 13 residues. The germline V gene has CDR1 ENHRY and CDR2 SYGVKD. CDR3 bases: TGTGCCATCAGGGACAGACTGACAGATACGCAGTATTTT. This translates into CAIRDRLTDTQYF.

CDR3 region: CSAGVGDTQYF. The CDR3 DNA sequence: TGCAGTGCTGGGGTGGGAGATACGCAGTATTTT. The chain uses TRBV20-1 and TRBJ2-3; D gene unclear. Germline CDR1 reads DFQATT; CDR2 reads SNEGSKA (reference sequence). V was trimmed by 5 bases and J by 5 bases, leaving 8 bases between them. The CDR3 covers 11 residues.

This clonotype has just one count. The gene calls are TRBV7-8 and TRBJ2-5; 11 bases are shared with TRBD1. J lost 6 bases, V lost 3 bases, and 3 bases had no gene match. The germline gives CDR1 SGHVS, CDR2 FQNEAQ. This CDR3 spans 14 amino acids. CDR3 bases: TGTGCCAGCAGCTTGGGGACAGGGGGGCAGACCCAGTACTTC. Encoded protein: CASSLGTGGQTQYF.

V usage is TRBV11-2 and J usage is TRBJ2-4; no clear D gene. The CDR3 is 13 amino acids. The ends were cut back, 5 bases at V and 8 bases at J, with 13 bases in the middle. Germline V gives CDR1 SGHAT, CDR2 FQNNGV. Written as DNA, the CDR3 is TGTGCCAGCAGCCCGGTAGAAGTGGACATTCAGTACTTC. Translating it yields CASSPVEVDIQYF.

Comments on this clonotype: A much larger clone lies one base from this, so it may be a read error. This chain links TRBV6-1 with TRBJ1-4; TRBD1 agrees at 10 bases. CDR3 size: 15 residues. Germline V gene lookup returns CDR1 MNHNS and CDR2 SASEGT. The CDR3 bases are TGTGCCTGCAGTATGACAGGGGGCACTAATGAAAAACTGTTTTTT. Amino acid sequence: CACSMTGGTNEKLFF.

Comments on this clonotype: One end of the junction does not line up with germline, which may come from a read error. The genes are TRBV10-3 and TRBJ2-3; D is possibly TRBD1 (6 bases). The J call is uncertain, as TRBJ1-5 better fits the DNA end. Germline CDR1 and CDR2: ENHRY and SYGVKD. The CDR3 contains 16 residues. CDR3 in DNA: TGTGTCATCAGTGAAAGTTATGGGGGCCGGCAAAATACGCAGCATTTT. Translated: CVISESYGGRQNTQHF.

As concerns this clonotype: One junction end does not reproduce the germline sequence, and a read error may be involved. This chain joins TRBV11-2 and TRBJ2-3; 8 positions match TRBD2. CDR1 is SGHAT and CDR2 is FQNNGV in the germline V gene. CDR3 length equals 15 residues. The chain's CDR3 is CASLRGGGVTDMQYF. The CDR3 DNA reads TGTGCCAGCTTACGGGGGGGGGGGGTCACAGATATGCAGTATTTT.

About this clonotype itself: A junction end diverges from the germline sequence, so it may reflect a read error. V and J are TRBV6-5 and TRBJ1-6; tentatively, D is TRBD1 (5 bases). Looked up from germline, CDR1 is MNHEY and CDR2 is SVGAGI. The CDR3 extends over 12 amino acids. This chain's CDR3 is CASGTGNSSLHF. In DNA, the CDR3 is TGTGCCAGCGGGACGGGGAATTCATCCCTCCACTTT.

The table lists this clonotype with a few counts. Since a much larger clone is just one base distant, this may be a read error. The rearrangement joins TRBV14 to TRBJ1-1; the D gene is possibly TRBD1 (5 bases). The CDR3 spans 14 residues. The germline gives CDR1 SGHDN, CDR2 FVKESK. DNA of the CDR3: TGTGCCAGCAGCCAAGTCAAGGGGCACACTGTAGCTTTCTTT. Its translation is CASSQVKGHTVAFF.